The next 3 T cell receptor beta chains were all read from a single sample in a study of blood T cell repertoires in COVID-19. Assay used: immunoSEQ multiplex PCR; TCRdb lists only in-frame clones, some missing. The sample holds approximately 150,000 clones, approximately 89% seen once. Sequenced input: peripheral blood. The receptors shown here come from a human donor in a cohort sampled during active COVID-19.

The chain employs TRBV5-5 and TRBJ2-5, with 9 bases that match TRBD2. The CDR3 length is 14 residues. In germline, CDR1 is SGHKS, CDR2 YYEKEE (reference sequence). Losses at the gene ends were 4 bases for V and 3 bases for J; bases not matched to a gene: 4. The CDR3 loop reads CASSPRTSEETQYF. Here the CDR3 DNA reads TGTGCCAGCAGCCCTAGGACTAGCGAAGAGACCCAGTACTTC.

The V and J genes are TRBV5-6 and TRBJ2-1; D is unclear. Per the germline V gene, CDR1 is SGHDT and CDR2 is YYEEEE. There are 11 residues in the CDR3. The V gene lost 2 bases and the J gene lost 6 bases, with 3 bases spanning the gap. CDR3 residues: CASSFLNEQFF. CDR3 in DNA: TGTGCCAGCAGCTTTCTCAATGAGCAGTTCTTC.

Written as DNA, the CDR3 is TGTGCCAGCAGTTCGGGGGACTTCTATGGCTACACCTTC. Translation gives CASSSGDFYGYTF. J is TRBJ1-2 and V is TRBV6-5, with a weak D call TRBD1 (5 bases). This CDR3 spans 13 amino acids. CDR1 is MNHEY, CDR2 SVGAGI, per germline. Between the trimmed V and J ends, which lost 4 bases and 4 bases, there was a span of 10 bases.